This TCR beta chain derives from a study of metastatic and nonmetastatic thyroid tumors. On the study more broadly: Repertoires from malignant and benign thyroid patients were compared across blood and tumor or nodule tissue.

CDR1 SGHRS and CDR2 YFSETQ come from the germline V gene. V was clipped by 4 bases and J by 3 bases, with 11 bases between them. The CDR3 has 13 residues. The authors' processing: In papillary thyroid cancer, a distant-metastasis classifier was built using CDR3 differences across clinicopathological groups. TCRdb reassembled clones from the PCR reads with MiXCR. The V and J calls, along with clone size, are taken from TCRdb and not from the paper's own processing. The repertoire consists of about 5,500 clones, with around 35% occurring once and the leading ten covering roughly 15%. A note on this clone: Its antigen remains unidentified.

Study-level findings and limits: Significantly higher TCR beta diversity was reportedly seen in malignant thyroid tumors than benign nodules, in blood and tumor.

Patients had received no treatment of any kind before thyroid surgery. The chain links TRBV5-1 to TRBJ2-7; maybe TRBD1 (6 bases). The sequenced sample was tumor tissue. This sequence originates from a male donor with papillary thyroid cancer or a benign thyroid nodule (not recorded which). Some clones in this sample may be carry-over from other donors' samples. DNA of the CDR3: TGCGCCAGCAGCCGGGACACCCTCTACGAGCAGTACTTC. Translating gives CASSRDTLYEQYF.